The 4 T cell receptor beta chains presented below share a single source sample, sequenced in a study of vaccination effects on CD4 cells after COVID-19. Peptide-pool stimulation followed by sequencing identified expanded antigen-specific CD4+ clonotypes in the ViraFEST assay. Having been cultured for roughly 9 days, the cells underwent CD4+ T cell isolation. Two-dose vaccination with either BNT162b2 or mRNA-1273 was given to the participants. These receptors' antigens are unknown. Some clones are missing from TCRdb's copy, which holds only in-frame ones; the method was immunoSEQ multiplex PCR. The data hold 64,000 or so clones, with 75% to 85% observed a single time. This specimen consisted of CD4+ T cells from PBMCs cultured with HCoV-OC43 spike peptides, obtained after COVID-19 vaccination. Subset denoted: HCoV-OC43 spike overlapping peptide pool stimulation. The receptors here all came from a human donor who received a COVID-19 vaccine.

J is TRBJ1-6 and V is TRBV5-5; D possibly corresponds to TRBD1 (6 bases). V shed 1 base and J shed 3 bases, with 11 bases lying between them. The germline V gene encodes CDR1 SGHKS and CDR2 YYEKEE (reference sequence). The CDR3 is 16 amino acids. The CDR3 protein is CASSLLDRLYNSPLHF. The CDR3, as DNA: TGTGCCAGCAGCTTGCTGGACAGACTCTATAATTCACCCCTCCACTTT.

This chain joins TRBV5-1 and TRBJ2-5; D might be TRBD2 (6 bases). This CDR3 is built from 14 residues. Trimming took off 1 base at V and 1 base at J, with 8 bases between the two ends. Germline V gene lookup returns CDR1 SGHRS and CDR2 YFSETQ. CDR3 sequence (DNA): TGCGCCAGCAGCTTGTTGCGGGGCCAAGAGACCCAGTACTTC. The encoded protein is CASSLLRGQETQYF.

This clone was picked up a small number of times. The chain employs TRBV3-1 (or the pseudogene TRBV3-2) and TRBJ2-1, with a possible D match to TRBD2 (5 bases). V lost 8 bases and J 7 bases, leaving 18 bases between the germline ends. The CDR3 is made up of 14 amino acids. The germline gives CDR1 LGHDT, CDR2 YNNKEL (reference sequence). In DNA, the CDR3 is TGTGCCAGCGCACCCCTAGCAAAGGCTAATGAGCAGTTCTTC. Translation: CASAPLAKANEQFF.

The CDR3 here is CASSRGRDNEQFF. The CDR3, as DNA: TGTGCCAGCAGTAGAGGACGGGACAATGAGCAGTTCTTC. J is TRBJ2-1 and V is TRBV2; D unclear. V lost 5 bases and J lost 5, with 10 bases in between. CDR1 SNHLY and CDR2 FYNNEI come from the germline V gene. The CDR3 sequence is 13 residues long.